What follows are 14 T cell receptor beta chains derived from one specimen sequenced in a study of T-cell reconstitution after alpha-beta-depleted transplantation in children. TCRbeta library construction was performed incorporating unique molecular identifiers. Each CDR3 protein gets one entry after TCRdb re-called the PCR reads with MiXCR. Among 210,000 or so distinct CDR3 sequences listed, under 13% were seen once. Source: PBMCs, taken before TCRalphabeta/CD19-depleted stem cell transplant. The origin of the receptors is a child younger than two with acute myeloid leukemia, due to receive a stem cell transplant.

This clonotype was found many times. V and J are TRBV19 and TRBJ1-4; tentatively, D is TRBD1 (6 bases). This CDR3 is built from 13 residues. The germline V gene has CDR1 LNHDA and CDR2 SQIVND (reference sequence). V was cut by 8 bases and J by 2 bases, with 9 bases left in between. CDR3 bases: TGTGCCAGTGGGGGCGGCACTAATGAAAAACTGTTTTTT. It encodes CASGGGTNEKLFF.

In this sample, this clonotype turned up a few times. The rearrangement uses TRBV6-4 and TRBJ2-3, with TRBD1 as a possible D gene (6 bases). Per germline, CDR1 MRHNA and CDR2 SNTAGT. The CDR3 has 16 residues. The V end lost 7 bases, the J end lost 3 bases, and 20 bases lay between the germline ends. In DNA form, the CDR3 reads TGTGCCAGCATTCCTCCCCCCAGGGGTGGGACAGATACGCAGTATTTT. This encodes CASIPPPRGGTDTQYF.

The CDR3 nucleotides are TGTGCCAGCAGCCGCACTCGACAGGGTGAAGCTTTCTTT. Protein: CASSRTRQGEAFF. The V and J genes are TRBV12-3 or TRBV12-4 and TRBJ1-1; 7 bases are shared with TRBD1. With V trimmed by 6 bases and J by 7 bases, 8 bases remained unmatched. The CDR3 is 13 residues long.

This clonotype has ten or more counts. The J gene is TRBJ2-1, the V gene TRBV12-3 or TRBV12-4, with 7 bases fitting TRBD1. The CDR3 is made up of 17 amino acids. Trimming took 7 bases from V and 0 from J; bases not matched to a gene: 12. DNA for the CDR3: TGTGCCAGCACCAACAGGGGACGTTCCAACTCCTACAATGAGCAGTTCTTC. Protein: CASTNRGRSNSYNEQFF.

At least ten counts were recorded for this clonotype. This sequence joins TRBV6-4 and TRBJ2-3, with D tentatively TRBD2 (5 bases). The CDR3 has 15 residues. Trimming took 2 bases from V and 2 from J, leaving 11 bases between them. Germline loops: CDR1 MRHNA, CDR2 SNTAGT. The CDR3 region is CASSDTWETTDTQYF. The CDR3 nucleotides read TGTGCCAGCAGTGACACGTGGGAGACCACAGATACGCAGTATTTT.

This clonotype was detected only a few times. The chain uses TRBV29-1 and TRBJ2-7; a weak D match, TRBD2 (5 bases). Trimming removed 3 bases at V and 6 bases at J, with 12 bases between. The length of the CDR3 is 12 residues. Germline assignment: CDR1 SQVTM and CDR2 ANQGSEA. The CDR3 region is CSVEEDASEQYF. In DNA, the CDR3 is TGCAGCGTTGAGGAGGACGCATCCGAGCAGTACTTC.

This clonotype was counted ten times or more. The chain has TRBV5-1 and TRBJ1-1, with TRBD1 matching 10 bases. CDR1 SGHRS and CDR2 YFSETQ come from the germline V gene. The V gene end was trimmed by 2 bases and the J gene end by 5 bases; junction bases not matched to a gene: 3. The CDR3 runs 14 residues. CDR3 nucleotide sequence: TGCGCCAGCAGCTTCGGGACAGGGGTGACTGAAGCTTTCTTT. It yields the protein CASSFGTGVTEAFF. The full variable domain, its missing parts supplied by reference TRBV5-1 and TRBJ1-1, is KAGVTQTPRYLIKTRGQQVTLSCSPISGHRSVSWYQQTPGQGLQFLFEYFSETQRNKGNFPGRFSGRQFSNSRSEMNVSTLELGDSALYLCASSFGTGVTEAFFGQGTRLTVV.

In this sample, this clonotype turned up many times. The gene calls are TRBV29-1 and TRBJ2-4; D not resolved. CDR1 and CDR2 from the germline V gene are SQVTM and ANQGSEA. V gave up 4 bases and J gave up 8 bases, with 18 bases separating them. The CDR3 has 14 residues. This chain's CDR3 is CSVVTPHRSDIQYF. In DNA form, the CDR3 reads TGCAGCGTTGTGACGCCCCATAGGTCGGACATTCAGTACTTC.

This clonotype has ten or more counts. V is TRBV6-1 and J is TRBJ2-3; maybe TRBD2 (5 bases). Trimming removed 2 bases at V and 5 bases at J, with 8 bases between. This CDR3 region has 13 residues. Germline CDR1 reads MNHNS; CDR2 reads SASEGT. CDR3: CASSEQRGDTQYF. CDR3 DNA sequence: TGTGCCAGCAGTGAACAACGGGGAGATACGCAGTATTTT.

This clonotype was observed many times. The rearrangement joins TRBV20-1 to TRBJ2-3; D remains ambiguous. Looked up from germline, CDR1 is DFQATT and CDR2 is SNEGSKA (reference sequence). The CDR3 is made up of 11 amino acids. Deletions cut 6 bases from V and 6 bases from J, with 10 bases between. The CDR3 loop reads CSAYLLDTQYF. CDR3 sequence (DNA): TGCAGTGCATACCTCTTGGATACGCAGTATTTT.

This clonotype showed up many times. The CDR3 DNA sequence: TGTGCCACCGGATCAGGGACAGAAGAGACCCAGTACTTC. It codes for CATGSGTEETQYF. The V and J genes are TRBV24-1 and TRBJ2-5, with 7 positions matching TRBD1. The CDR3 totals 13 residues. In germline, CDR1 is KGHDR, CDR2 SFDVKD. With 9 bases clipped from V and 3 bases from J, the junction kept 6 bases outside the gene matches.

This rearrangement joins TRBV7-3 to TRBJ1-1; possible D gene TRBD1, 6 bases. V gave up 4 bases and J gave up 10 bases, with 16 bases separating them. In germline, CDR1 is SGHTA, CDR2 FQGTGA. The CDR3 runs to 13 residues. Here the CDR3 DNA reads TGTGCCAGCAGCTCCACCGACAGGTTGGTAGCTTTCTTT. Encoded protein: CASSSTDRLVAFF.

The table lists this clonotype with many counts. The chain has TRBV7-8 and TRBJ2-4; 9 positions agree with TRBD2. This CDR3 contains 18 residues. J lost 2 bases, V lost 5 bases, and 13 bases had no gene match. Per the germline V gene, CDR1 is SGHVS and CDR2 is FQNEAQ. The CDR3: CASSPGWVAGVTKNIQYF. The DNA for the CDR3 is TGTGCCAGCAGCCCTGGATGGGTAGCGGGAGTTACCAAAAACATTCAGTACTTC.

This clonotype appeared a few times. The CDR3 is CASSLAGVAGSYEQYF. The CDR3 nucleotides read TGTGCCAGCAGCTTAGCGGGGGTAGCGGGCTCCTACGAGCAGTACTTC. The rearrangement links TRBV7-8 to TRBJ2-7; the match to TRBD2 covers 7 bases. The trim removed 0 bases at V and 0 bases at J, leaving 5 bases unmatched. The V gene's germline CDR1 is SGHVS and CDR2 FQNEAQ. This CDR3 has 16 amino acids.